The 18 T cell receptor beta chains reported below all come from one sample, sequenced in a study of T cells in Graves' hyperthyroidism and ophthalmopathy (dated by TCRdb to the late 2010s). Libraries were prepared through multiplex PCR. Sequencing was performed on an Illumina HiSeq 2000. The TCR beta CDR3 regions were amplified from the RNA transcripts. The first round of RT-PCR for the TCR CDR3 was performed with the HTBI primer set and the Qiagen OneStep RT-PCR kit. Using fastp at Q25 and MiXCR, TCRdb reprocessed the public reads and kept productive beta chains. Entries that share a CDR3 protein sequence are merged under the most common genes and DNA. Within this sample are around 210,000 distinct CDR3 sequences, with roughly 17% of them counted one time only. Roughly 55% of the sample goes to the ten largest clones. Input material: blood. The receptor source for this set is a woman in her forties or fifties with Graves' hyperthyroidism.

The chain is built from TRBV12-3 or TRBV12-4 and TRBJ1-1, with D possibly being TRBD1 (5 bases). V gave up 2 bases and J gave up 4 bases, with 17 bases separating them. This CDR3 is 16 amino acids long. CDR3 in DNA: TGTGCCAGCAGTTTACAGGACACGGGATGGGGCACTGAAGCTTTCTTT. Its translation is CASSLQDTGWGTEAFF.

This clonotype was recorded many times. The chain combines TRBV7-2 with TRBJ2-3, with D possibly being TRBD2 (6 bases). The CDR3 length is 15 residues. Deletions cut 5 bases from V and 8 bases from J, with 20 bases between. CDR1 SGHTA and CDR2 FQGNSA come from the germline V gene. This chain's CDR3 is CASSAWRVALGTQYF. In DNA, the CDR3 is TGTGCCAGCAGCGCCTGGAGGGTAGCATTGGGTACGCAGTATTTT.

This clonotype was observed many times. J is TRBJ2-1 and V is TRBV5-1, with TRBD1 matching over 7 bases. The CDR3 sequence is 14 residues long. Looked up from germline, CDR1 is SGHRS and CDR2 is YFSETQ. Unmatched junction bases numbered 5, after V lost 4 bases and J lost 4 bases. For the CDR3, the DNA is TGCGCCAGCAGCCGGGACAGCCTTTACAATGAGCAGTTCTTC. Translating it yields CASSRDSLYNEQFF.

This clonotype has a handful of counts. The rearrangement uses TRBV6-5 and TRBJ2-3; TRBD2 might be the D (6 bases). From germline, CDR1 is MNHEY and CDR2 SVGAGI. This CDR3 is built from 15 residues. With 2 bases removed from V and 7 bases from J, the gap between germline ends came to 16 bases. As DNA, the CDR3 is TGTGCCAGCAGTTACGGGGGGACTTTTTCATATACGCAGTATTTT. The encoded protein is CASSYGGTFSYTQYF.

V gene TRBV11-3 combines with J gene TRBJ1-2, with D tentatively TRBD1 (5 bases). The germline gives CDR1 SGHNT, CDR2 YENEEA. The CDR3 loop spans 15 amino acids. Between the trimmed V and J ends, which lost 0 bases and 8 bases, there was a span of 16 bases. The CDR3 DNA sequence: TGTGCCAGCAGCTTAGATCAGGGACCGCGAGAGGGCTACACCTTC. This codes for CASSLDQGPREGYTF. The complete variable domain, with remaining parts taken from reference TRBV11-3 and TRBJ1-2, reads EAGVVQSPRYKIIEKKQPVAFWCNPISGHNTLYWYLQNLGQGPELLIRYENEEAVDDSQLPKDRFSAERLKGVDSTLKIQPAELGDSAVYLCASSLDQGPREGYTFGSGTRLTVV.

This clonotype was counted many times. V usage is TRBV28 and J usage is TRBJ2-7, with TRBD1 matching 7 bases. CDR1 and CDR2 from the germline V gene are MDHEN and SYDVKM. Trimming cost V 8 bases and J 3 bases; bases outside gene matches: 10. The CDR3 length is 14 residues. Written as DNA, the CDR3 is TGTGCCAGCGGACAGGAGGAAGACTTCTACGAGCAGTACTTC. Amino acid sequence: CASGQEEDFYEQYF.

This clonotype was seen at least ten times. The rearrangement joins TRBV6-1 to TRBJ2-1; 7 bases line up with TRBD2. Germline lookup yields CDR1 MNHNS and CDR2 SASEGT. The trim removed 7 bases at V and 2 bases at J, leaving 5 bases unmatched. The CDR3 covers 14 residues. The CDR3 DNA follows: TGTGCCAGCATTGGACTAGTGACCTACAATGAGCAGTTCTTC. It translates to CASIGLVTYNEQFF.

In this sample, this clonotype turned up many times. V usage is TRBV19 and J usage is TRBJ2-1; D ambiguous. The CDR3 has 14 residues. The V and J ends lost 4 bases and 5 bases respectively, with 12 bases between them. The germline V gene has CDR1 LNHDA and CDR2 SQIVND (reference sequence). The CDR3 DNA reads as TGTGCCAGTAGTAGCTACTCCCGTCACAATGAGCAGTTCTTC. This translates into CASSSYSRHNEQFF. The variable domain in full, completed from reference TRBV19 and TRBJ2-1, reads DGGITQSPKYLFRKEGQNVTLSCEQNLNHDAMYWYRQDPGQGLRLIYYSQIVNDFQKGDIAEGYSVSREKKESFPLTVTSAQKNPTAFYLCASSSYSRHNEQFFGPGTRLTVL.

This clonotype was seen ten or more times. The chain combines TRBV20-1 with TRBJ2-2; D not resolved. The CDR3 runs 16 residues. V gave up 0 bases and J gave up 0 bases, with 11 bases separating them. The germline V gene has CDR1 DFQATT and CDR2 SNEGSKA (reference sequence). The CDR3 DNA reads TGCAGTGCTAGAGACCCCCGAAACACGAACACCGGGGAGCTGTTTTTT. This codes for CSARDPRNTNTGELFF.

This chain uses TRBV28 with TRBJ2-1; a weak D match, TRBD1 (6 bases). Germline values: CDR1 MDHEN, CDR2 SYDVKM. V gave up 5 bases and J gave up 6 bases, with 17 bases separating them. The CDR3 sequence is 15 residues long. CDR3 nucleotide sequence: TGTGCCAGCAGTCTTACAGGGATCCAGGGCAATGAGCAGTTCTTC. It translates to CASSLTGIQGNEQFF.

There are a few counts of this clonotype. Being one base from a much bigger clone, this may be a read error. The chain combines TRBV28 with TRBJ1-1; 7 bases fit TRBD1. The CDR3 sequence is 13 residues long. Germline loops: CDR1 MDHEN, CDR2 SYDVKM. The CDR3 region has the DNA TGTGCCACCGGGACAGATATGAACGCTGAAGCTTTCTTT. This gives the protein CATGTDMNAEAFF. Looking up the rest from reference TRBV28 and TRBJ1-1 gives the full variable domain: DVKVTQSSRYLVKRTGEKVFLECVQDMDHENMFWYRQDPGLGLRLIYFSYDVKMKEKGDIPEGYSVSREKKERFSLILESASTNQTSMYLCATGTDMNAEAFFGQGTRLTVV.

This clonotype turned up a few times. The rearrangement joins TRBV12-3 or TRBV12-4 to TRBJ2-3, with TRBD2 matching 8 bases. The CDR3 consists of 17 residues. Trimming took 5 bases from V and 1 from J; bases not matched to a gene: 11. In nucleotides, the CDR3 is TGTGCCAGCAGTCCCCGGACTAGCCCGGGCCGCACAGATACGCAGTATTTT. Protein sequence: CASSPRTSPGRTDTQYF.

This clonotype was seen many times. The genes are TRBV10-1 and TRBJ2-1; TRBD2 is a possible D gene (5 bases). The germline V and J ends were trimmed by 6 bases and 6 bases, with 15 bases remaining between them. Germline CDR1 reads WNHNN; CDR2 reads SYGVQD (reference sequence). The CDR3 consists of 14 residues. The CDR3 protein is CASSDRGVGNEQFF. The CDR3 nucleotides read TGCGCCAGCAGCGACCGGGGTGTGGGCAATGAGCAGTTCTTC.

This clonotype was seen repeatedly, ten times or more. The chain is built from TRBV11-3 and TRBJ2-3; unclear D gene. CDR3 length: 16 residues. Germline CDR1 and CDR2: SGHNT and YENEEA. V was clipped by 6 bases and J by 0 bases, with 16 bases between them. CDR3 residues: CASSRNGLTSTDTQYF. In nucleotides, the CDR3 is TGTGCCAGCAGTCGAAATGGGCTAACTAGCACAGATACGCAGTATTTT.

This clonotype has ten or more counts. The chain uses TRBV6-5 and TRBJ2-7; 7 bases map to TRBD1. The CDR3 spans 15 residues. Germline V gives CDR1 MNHEY, CDR2 SVGAGI. V lost 0 bases, J lost 5 bases, and 7 bases stayed unmatched. The CDR3 region has the DNA TGTGCCAGCAGTTACTCAGAGGGGGCAAGGGACGAGCAGTACTTC. Its translation is CASSYSEGARDEQYF.

At least ten counts were recorded for this clonotype. The chain employs TRBV12-3 or TRBV12-4 and TRBJ2-1; tentatively, D is TRBD1 (5 bases). V was shortened by 8 bases and J by 10 bases, with 12 bases between the two germline ends. This CDR3 has 11 amino acids. The CDR3 DNA follows: TGTGCCAGCCAAGGGGTCGGGGAGCAGTTCTTC. This sequence encodes CASQGVGEQFF.

This clonotype was observed a handful of times. The junction does not match germline at one end; this may be a read error. The J gene is TRBJ1-1, the V gene TRBV2; D is perhaps TRBD1 (5 bases). CDR3 length: 17 residues. CDR1 and CDR2 from the germline V gene are SNHLY and FYNNEI. In nucleotides, the CDR3 is TGTGCCAGCAGGGGGGTTAAGAGTGTTTTAATGAACACTGAAGCTTACTTT. The encoded protein is CASRGVKSVLMNTEAYF.

The sample holds a few counts of this clonotype. V and J are TRBV27 and TRBJ1-2, with TRBD1 as a possible D gene (6 bases). The CDR3 contains 13 residues. CDR1 is MNHEY, CDR2 SMNVEV, per germline (reference sequence). Trimming cost V 4 bases and J 5 bases, with 11 bases left between them. CDR3 in DNA: TGTGCCAGCAGTTACGGGGACAATTATGGCTACACCTTC. Amino acid sequence: CASSYGDNYGYTF.